The following is a T cell receptor (beta chain) sequence with its context. Its antigen is not known. This specimen comes from a study of cytomegalovirus exposure and HLA in healthy donors. Use of 60 Vbeta and 13 Jbeta primers characterized the PCR. TCRdb's copy holds only in-frame clones and misses some; the assay was immunoSEQ multiplex PCR. There are roughly 190,000 clones in the sample; 82% occur only once, and 1.7% lies in the top ten. This CDR3 has 12 amino acids. The germline gives CDR1 SQVTM, CDR2 ANQGSEA. V dropped 7 bases and J dropped 4; count of bases not matched to a gene: 5. General study findings and limits: In a later analysis, TCR association rates varied by HLA locus: DRB1 most, HLA-C fewest. In a later analysis, parvovirus B19, influenza, CMV and Epstein-Barr virus appeared linked to several top co-occurrence clusters. Many donors carried some public TCRs, although rarity characterized most TCR sequences.

Sequencing was done on a sample of PBMCs. The chain joins TRBV29-1 to TRBJ2-5; TRBD1 agrees at 8 bases. This TCR was sampled from a woman aged 18-29 years in good health and CMV-seronegative. The CDR3 protein is CSGLQGGETQYF. CDR3 in DNA: TGCAGCGGGCTACAGGGGGGAGAGACCCAGTACTTC.